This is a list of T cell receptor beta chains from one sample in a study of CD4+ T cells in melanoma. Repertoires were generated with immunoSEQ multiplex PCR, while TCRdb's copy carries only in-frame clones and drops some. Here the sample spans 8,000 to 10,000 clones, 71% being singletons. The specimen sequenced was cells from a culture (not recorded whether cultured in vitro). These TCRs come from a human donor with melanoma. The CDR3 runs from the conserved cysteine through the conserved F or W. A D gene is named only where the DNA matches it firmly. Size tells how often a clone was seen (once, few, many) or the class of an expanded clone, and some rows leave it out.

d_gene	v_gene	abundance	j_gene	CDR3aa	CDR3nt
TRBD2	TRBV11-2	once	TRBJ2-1	CASSSVAGGLHNEQFF	TGTGCCAGCAGCTCCGTAGCGGGGGGCCTCCACAATGAGCAGTTCTTC
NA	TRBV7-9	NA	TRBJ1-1	CARFNHTEAFF	TGTGCCAGATTTAATCACACTGAAGCTTTCTTT
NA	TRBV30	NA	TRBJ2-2	CAWSVPSRDTGELFF	TGTGCCTGGAGTGTACCGTCTAGGGATACCGGGGAGCTGTTTTTT
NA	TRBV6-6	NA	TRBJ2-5	CASSRGLAETQYF	TGTGCCAGCAGTCGGGGGTTAGCCGAGACCCAGTACTTC
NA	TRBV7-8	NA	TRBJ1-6	CASSRSGGYNSPLHF	TGTGCCAGCAGCCGCTCGGGCGGTTATAATTCACCCCTCCACTTT
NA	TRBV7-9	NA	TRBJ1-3	CASSLSISSGNTIYF	TGTGCCAGCAGCTTATCCATCTCCTCTGGAAACACCATATATTTT
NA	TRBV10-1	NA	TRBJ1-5	CASSTEYQPQHF	TGCGCCAGCAGTACAGAATACCAGCCCCAGCATTTT
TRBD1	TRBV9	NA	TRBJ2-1	CASSGRDRGNNEQFF	TGTGCCAGCAGCGGCCGGGACAGGGGGAACAATGAGCAGTTCTTC
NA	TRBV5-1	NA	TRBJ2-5	CASRYSLQETQYF	TGCGCCAGCCGATACAGCCTCCAAGAGACCCAGTACTTC
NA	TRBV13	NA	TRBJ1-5	CAGGEFRGGPRSNQPQHF	TGTGCCGGCGGTGAATTTCGGGGGGGGCCACGGAGCAATCAGCCCCAGCATTTT
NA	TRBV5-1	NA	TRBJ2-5	CASSAQGRETQYF	TGCGCCAGCAGCGCGCAGGGTCGAGAGACCCAGTACTTC
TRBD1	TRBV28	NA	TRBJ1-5	CASIPQGGLSNQPQHF	TGTGCCAGCATCCCACAGGGGGGTCTGAGCAATCAGCCCCAGCATTTT
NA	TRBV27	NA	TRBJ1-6	CASGDARSPLHF	TGTGCCAGCGGAGATGCTCGCTCACCCCTCCACTTT
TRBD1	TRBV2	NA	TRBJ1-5	CASGRGQGNQPQHF	TGTGCCAGCGGGCGGGGACAGGGGAATCAGCCCCAGCATTTT
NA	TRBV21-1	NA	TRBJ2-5	CASSPSGEGTETQYF	TGTGCCAGCAGCCCCTCTGGTGAGGGCACGGAGACCCAGTACTTC
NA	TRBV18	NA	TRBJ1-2	CASSPTAGDNYGYTF	TGTGCCAGCTCACCAACTGCAGGAGACAACTATGGCTACACCTTC
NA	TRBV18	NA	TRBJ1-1	CASSPPTTEAFF	TGTGCCAGCTCACCCCCAACCACTGAAGCTTTCTTT
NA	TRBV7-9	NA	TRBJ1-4	CASSGSVVGMRGEKLFF	TGTGCCAGCAGTGGGAGCGTGGTGGGGATGCGGGGTGAAAAACTGTTTTTT
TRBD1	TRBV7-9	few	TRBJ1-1	CASSPSDRGAFF	TGTGCCAGCAGCCCCTCGGACAGGGGGGCTTTCTTT
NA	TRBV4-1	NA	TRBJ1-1	CASSQGFNRYTEAFF	TGCGCCAGCAGCCAAGGATTTAACAGATACACTGAAGCTTTCTTT
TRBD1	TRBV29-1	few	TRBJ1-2	CSVQGAAGYTF	TGCAGCGTTCAGGGGGCCGCTGGCTACACCTTC
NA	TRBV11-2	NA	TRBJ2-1	CASSLRSTGLARNEQFF	TGTGCCAGCAGCTTAAGATCCACGGGACTCGCCCGCAATGAGCAGTTCTTC
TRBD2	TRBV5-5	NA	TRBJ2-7	CASSLSGLAGGTSSYEQYF	TGTGCCAGCAGCCTTTCGGGACTAGCGGGGGGTACGAGCTCCTACGAGCAGTACTTC
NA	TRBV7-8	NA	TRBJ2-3	CASSLTTLTSLFDF	TGTGCCAGCAGCTTAACGACCTTAACCTCCCTTTTCGATTTT
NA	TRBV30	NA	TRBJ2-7	CAWSRGSWYEQYF	TGTGCCTGGAGTCGGGGTTCGTGGTACGAGCAGTACTTC
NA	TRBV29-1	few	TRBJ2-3	CSVVTGDTQYF	TGCAGCGTTGTGACGGGGGATACGCAGTATTTT
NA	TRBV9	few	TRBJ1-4	CASNTGTGNEKLFF	TGTGCCAGCAACACCGGGACGGGTAATGAAAAACTGTTTTTT
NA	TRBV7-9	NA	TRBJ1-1	CASSPHRETEAFF	TGTGCCAGCAGCCCTCACAGGGAAACTGAAGCTTTCTTT
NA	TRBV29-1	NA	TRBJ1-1	CSVIPGNLGSTEAFF	TGCAGCGTTATCCCAGGGAATTTGGGGAGTACTGAAGCTTTCTTT
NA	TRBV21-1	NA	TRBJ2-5	CASSGRGQVEETQYF	TGTGCCAGCAGCGGACGGGGACAGGTTGAAGAGACCCAGTACTTC
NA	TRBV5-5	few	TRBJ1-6	CASSFDPRGRPLHF	TGTGCCAGCAGCTTTGACCCTCGAGGGAGACCCCTCCACTTT
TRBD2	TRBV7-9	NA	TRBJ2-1	CASSPTDGGATNEQFF	TGTGCCAGCAGCCCGACCGACGGGGGGGCCACCAATGAGCAGTTCTTC
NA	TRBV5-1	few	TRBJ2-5	CASSLEGASQGTQYF	TGCGCCAGCAGCTTGGAAGGGGCGAGTCAAGGGACCCAGTACTTC